This entry lists 3 T cell receptor beta chains sequenced from one sample in a study of metastatic and nonmetastatic thyroid tumors. Via MiXCR, TCRdb re-called the PCR reads. The sample holds under 6,000 clones, almost 35% seen once. No treatment of any kind had been given to any patient before thyroid surgery. Sequencing was performed on adjacent normal tissue. The origin of the receptors is a male donor with papillary thyroid cancer or a benign thyroid nodule (not recorded which). Some clones in this sample may be carry-over from other donors' samples.

A word on this clone: The junction and the germline gene differ at one end; a read error may be behind it. The same CDR3 is also encoded by other DNA sequences in this sample. The chain is built from TRBV28 and TRBJ1-6; D not resolved. The CDR3 loop spans 13 amino acids. Germline CDR1 reads MDHEN; CDR2 reads SYDVKM. CDR3 sequence: CASSLSGGSPLHF. CDR3 sequence (DNA): TGTGCCAGCAGCCTTTCTGGAGGTTCACCTCTCCACTTT. Supplemented by reference TRBV28 and TRBJ1-6, the full variable domain reads DVKVTQSSRYLVKRTGEKVFLECVQDMDHENMFWYRQDPGLGLRLIYFSYDVKMKEKGDIPEGYSVSREKKERFSLILESASTNQTSMYLCASSLSGGSPLHFGNGTRLTVT.

This rearrangement joins TRBV6-2 or TRBV6-3 to TRBJ2-7; the D is unclear. V was clipped by 3 bases and J by 2 bases, with 11 bases between them. This CDR3 comprises 14 residues. The germline V gene has CDR1 MNHEY and CDR2 SVGEGT. Written as DNA, the CDR3 is TGTGCCAGCAGTTATGGTGGGAAAACCTACGAGCAGTACTTC. Its translation: CASSYGGKTYEQYF.

The chain combines TRBV11-1 with TRBJ2-3, with 16 bases aligning to TRBD2. From germline, CDR1 is SGHAT and CDR2 FQDESV (reference sequence). The CDR3 spans 17 residues. The V gene end was trimmed by 5 bases and the J gene end by 2 bases; junction bases not matched to a gene: 4. The DNA of the CDR3 is TGTGCCAGCAGCCTGGGACTAGCGGGAGGGCCCACAGATACGCAGTATTTT. Its protein product is CASSLGLAGGPTDTQYF.